The 8 T cell receptor beta chains given below trace back to one sample, sequenced in a study of T cell changes during pregnancy in multiple sclerosis. Using immunoSEQ multiplex PCR, the repertoire was profiled, and TCRdb retains in-frame clones only, with some absent. The sample has 30,000 to 40,000 clones, 90% seen once. The sample in question was peripheral blood, obtained in the third trimester of pregnancy. The source of these receptors is a female donor in good health, enrolled as a control in a pregnancy study.

The V call is TRBV7-8, the J call TRBJ2-5; 8 nucleotides match TRBD2. Germline CDR1 and CDR2: SGHVS and FQNEAQ. Unmatched junction bases numbered 13, after V lost 4 bases and J lost 3 bases. This CDR3 region has 17 residues. The CDR3 sequence is CASSSTPGLGVKETQYF. CDR3 DNA: TGTGCCAGCAGCTCCACCCCGGGACTAGGAGTTAAAGAGACCCAGTACTTC.

The J gene is TRBJ2-1, the V gene TRBV5-1, with 9 bases that match TRBD2. CDR3 size: 16 residues. The V and J ends lost 0 bases and 4 bases, in that order; junction bases with no gene match: 5. Per germline, CDR1 SGHRS and CDR2 YFSETQ. CDR3 residues: CASSLGLAGVYNEQFF. Written as DNA, the CDR3 is TGCGCCAGCAGCTTGGGGTTAGCGGGGGTATACAATGAGCAGTTCTTC.

The chain couples TRBV9 to TRBJ2-7; TRBD1 aligns across 7 bases. V lost 4 bases, J lost 2 bases, and 6 bases stayed unmatched. Germline values: CDR1 SGDLS, CDR2 YYNGEE. The CDR3 has 14 amino acids. CDR3 in amino acids: CASSLGQDPYEQYF. The CDR3 region has the DNA TGTGCCAGCAGCCTCGGACAGGATCCCTACGAGCAGTACTTC.

This clone was picked up one time. J is TRBJ2-3 and V is TRBV6-5; 9 bases agree with TRBD1. V trimming: 5 bases; J trimming: 3 bases; junction bases outside the gene matches: 3. This CDR3 comprises 14 residues. CDR1 MNHEY and CDR2 SVGAGI come from the germline V gene. The CDR3: CASSPGQGTDTQYF. CDR3 sequence (DNA): TGTGCCAGCAGTCCCGGACAGGGGACAGATACGCAGTATTTT.

J is TRBJ2-7 and V is TRBV4-1; 9 nucleotides agree with TRBD2. Trimming at V came to 0 bases and at J to 7 bases, leaving 1 base not matched to a gene. Per the germline V gene, CDR1 is MGHRA and CDR2 is YSYEKL. The CDR3 consists of 13 residues. The CDR3 loop reads CASSQELAGEQYF. The CDR3 bases are TGCGCCAGCAGCCAAGAACTAGCGGGTGAGCAGTACTTC.

V and J are TRBV30 and TRBJ1-2, with 8 bases that match TRBD1. The CDR3 spans 13 residues. Germline V gene sequence: CDR1 GTSNPN, CDR2 SVGIG (reference sequence). The V and J ends lost 0 bases and 4 bases, in that order; junction bases with no gene match: 1. CDR3 amino acids: CAWSVDRGYGYTF. The CDR3 coding sequence is TGTGCCTGGAGTGTTGACAGGGGCTATGGCTACACCTTC.

The chain has TRBV27 and TRBJ2-3; TRBD2 aligns across 7 bases. Germline values: CDR1 MNHEY, CDR2 SMNVEV (reference sequence). The V segment lost 3 bases and the J segment 3 bases; nucleotides outside the gene matches: 6. CDR3 length: 15 residues. CDR3 DNA sequence: TGTGCCAGCAGTTTGAGGACTAGGGCAACAGATACGCAGTATTTT. Encoded protein: CASSLRTRATDTQYF.

This clone was seen once. The chain employs TRBV19 and TRBJ2-2; possibly TRBD2 for D (5 bases). The length of the CDR3 is 17 residues. V lost 5 bases to trimming and J lost 0 bases, with 16 bases between them. Germline-derived CDR1 and CDR2 are LNHDA and SQIVND (reference sequence). The CDR3 sequence is CASSLSRTGTNTGELFF. The CDR3 coding sequence is TGTGCCAGTAGTCTGAGTCGGACGGGGACGAACACCGGGGAGCTGTTTTTT.